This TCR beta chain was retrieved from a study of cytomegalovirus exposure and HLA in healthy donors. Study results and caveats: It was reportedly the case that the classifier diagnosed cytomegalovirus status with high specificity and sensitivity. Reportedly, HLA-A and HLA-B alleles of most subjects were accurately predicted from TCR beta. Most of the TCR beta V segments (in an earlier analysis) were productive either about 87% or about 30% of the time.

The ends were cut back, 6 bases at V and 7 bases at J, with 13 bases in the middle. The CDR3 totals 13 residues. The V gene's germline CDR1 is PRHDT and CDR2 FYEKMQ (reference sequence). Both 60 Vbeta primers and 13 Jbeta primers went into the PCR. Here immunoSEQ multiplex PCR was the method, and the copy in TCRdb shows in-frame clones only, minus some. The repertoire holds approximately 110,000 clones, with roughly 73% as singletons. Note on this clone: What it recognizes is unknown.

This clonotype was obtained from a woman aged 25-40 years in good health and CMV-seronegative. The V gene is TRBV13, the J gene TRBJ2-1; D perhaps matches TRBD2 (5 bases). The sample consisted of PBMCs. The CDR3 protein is CASRDGVRNEQFF. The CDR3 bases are TGTGCCAGCAGAGACGGGGTACGAAATGAGCAGTTCTTC.